What follows is one TCR beta chain and its context. Its target is not known. The data derive from a study of cytomegalovirus exposure and HLA in healthy donors. Amplification used 60 Vbeta primers and 13 Jbeta primers. Methods used by the authors: A follow-up analysis tallied approximately 85 million unique TCR beta chains, roughly 11 million shared. Method: immunoSEQ multiplex PCR; TCRdb's copy keeps in-frame clones and lacks some. Clone size and V and J calls were adopted from that table, with D and trimming inferred from the DNA. This table has some 180,000 clones, roughly nine tenths appearing once. Regarding the study as a whole: In a later analysis, several top co-occurrence clusters appeared linked to parvovirus B19, influenza, CMV and Epstein-Barr virus. The productive fraction for most TCR beta V segments was about 87% or about 30% in an earlier analysis.

The sample was PBMCs. The sequence came from a girl in the first two years of life in good health and CMV-seronegative.

The CDR3 is CASSEQFAGVQFF. The CDR3 DNA follows: TGTGCCAGCAGTGAACAATTTGCGGGGGTGCAGTTCTTC. This sequence joins TRBV2 and TRBJ2-1, with TRBD2 matching over 7 bases. The germline V gene has CDR1 SNHLY and CDR2 FYNNEI. The CDR3 has 13 amino acids. Trimming took 2 bases from V and 12 from J; bases not matched to a gene: 7.